This passage covers 8 T cell receptor beta chains from one sample sequenced in a study of human T cells and chemical hapten exposure. Time point defined: patch test 1, 2 weeks after DPC sensitization. Treatment given: therapeutic diphenylcyclopropenone sensitization with weekly scalp DPC. TCRdb processed the RACE reads anew with MiXCR; each CDR3 protein has one entry. The sample includes around 380,000 distinct CDR3 sequences, around 4.8% of them seen just once. This specimen was whole blood, taken in connection with sensitization to the hapten diphenylcyclopropenone (DPC). The receptors derive from a woman aged 45-65 years with alopecia areata. Some clones in this sample may be carry-over from other donors' samples.

This clonotype was seen a handful of times. The chain recombines TRBV6-5 with TRBJ2-2, with a weak D call TRBD2 (6 bases). The germline V gene has CDR1 MNHEY and CDR2 SVGAGI. The CDR3 extends over 13 amino acids. Trimming took 7 bases from V and 5 from J, leaving 11 bases between them. CDR3 residues: CASTPRGTGELFF. CDR3 sequence (DNA): TGTGCCAGCACCCCTCGGGGGACCGGGGAGCTGTTTTTT.

On this clonotype itself: A read error may produce the germline difference seen at one junction end. This chain links TRBV18 with TRBJ1-6; maybe TRBD1 (6 bases). The germline gives CDR1 KGHSH, CDR2 LQKENI. This CDR3 contains 15 residues. In nucleotides, the CDR3 is TGTGCCAGCTCACCAGGGGGCTCCAATAATTCACCCCTCCACTTT. It translates to CASSPGGSNNSPLHF.

The chain uses TRBV30 and TRBJ2-7, with TRBD2 matching over 10 bases. The germline V gene has CDR1 GTSNPN and CDR2 SVGIG (reference sequence). The CDR3 has 11 residues. J lost 6 bases, V lost 6 bases, and 2 bases had no gene match. In nucleotides, the CDR3 is TGTGCCTGCTTAGCGGGAGGCGAGCAGTACTTC. It yields the protein CACLAGGEQYF.

In this sample, this clonotype turned up many times. The V and J genes are TRBV7-3 and TRBJ2-1; 8 nucleotides align to TRBD1. The CDR3 consists of 15 residues. Germline lookup yields CDR1 SGHTA and CDR2 FQGTGA. V lost 3 bases, J lost 7 bases, and 8 bases stayed unmatched. The CDR3 loop reads CASSLEGQGGNEQFF. The CDR3 bases are TGTGCCAGCAGCTTGGAAGGACAGGGTGGTAATGAGCAGTTCTTC. Using reference TRBV7-3 and TRBJ2-1 for the parts outside the CDR3, the full variable domain is GAGVSQTPSNKVTEKGKYVELRCDPISGHTALYWYRQSLGQGPEFLIYFQGTGAADDSGLPNDRFFAVRPEGSVSTLKIQRTERGDSAVYLCASSLEGQGGNEQFFGPGTRLTVL.

This clonotype was recorded many times. The J gene is TRBJ1-1, the V gene TRBV15; D not resolved. V lost 5 bases to trimming and J lost 5 bases, with 9 bases between them. The CDR3 runs to 12 residues. CDR1 is LNHNV, CDR2 YYDKDF, per germline (reference sequence). CDR3 protein: CATSHGGTEAFF. CDR3 coding DNA: TGTGCCACCAGCCATGGTGGGACTGAAGCTTTCTTT.

This clonotype was seen only a few times. The CDR3 bases are TGTGCCATCAGTGCCAGCCCCCAAGAGACCCAGTACTTC. It is translated as CAISASPQETQYF. The genes are TRBV10-3 and TRBJ2-5; D remains unclear. Trimming left V 4 bases short and J 1 base short, with 7 bases between. Per the germline V gene, CDR1 is ENHRY and CDR2 is SYGVKD. This CDR3 region has 13 residues.

Only a few counts were recorded for this clonotype. The chain joins TRBV5-1 to TRBJ2-5; no definite D call. CDR1 is SGHRS, CDR2 YFSETQ, per germline. This CDR3 region has 10 residues. Trimming shortened V by 6 bases and J by 4 bases, and 4 bases separated the two germline ends. CDR3 region: CASMGETQYF. CDR3 sequence (DNA): TGCGCCAGCATGGGAGAGACCCAGTACTTC.

This chain links TRBV5-1 with TRBJ2-5; possible D gene TRBD1, 6 bases. V gave up 3 bases and J gave up 5 bases, with 11 bases separating them. The CDR3 sequence is 13 residues long. Germline loops: CDR1 SGHRS, CDR2 YFSETQ. Here the CDR3 DNA reads TGCGCCAGCAGCTCACAGGGAACCGAGACCCAGTACTTC. Translation: CASSSQGTETQYF.